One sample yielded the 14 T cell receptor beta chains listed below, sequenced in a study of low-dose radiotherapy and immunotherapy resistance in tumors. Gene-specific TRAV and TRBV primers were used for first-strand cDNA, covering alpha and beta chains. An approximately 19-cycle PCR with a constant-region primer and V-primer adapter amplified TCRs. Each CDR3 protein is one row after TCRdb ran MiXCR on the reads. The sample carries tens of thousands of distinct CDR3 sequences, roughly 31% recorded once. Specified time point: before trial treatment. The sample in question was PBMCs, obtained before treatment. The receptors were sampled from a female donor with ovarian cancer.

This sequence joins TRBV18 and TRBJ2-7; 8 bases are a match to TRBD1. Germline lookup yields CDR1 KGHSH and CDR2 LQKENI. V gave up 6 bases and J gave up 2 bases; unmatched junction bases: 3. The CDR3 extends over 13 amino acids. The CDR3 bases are TGTGCCAGCTCTATGGACAGGGCCTACGAGCAGTACTTC. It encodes CASSMDRAYEQYF.

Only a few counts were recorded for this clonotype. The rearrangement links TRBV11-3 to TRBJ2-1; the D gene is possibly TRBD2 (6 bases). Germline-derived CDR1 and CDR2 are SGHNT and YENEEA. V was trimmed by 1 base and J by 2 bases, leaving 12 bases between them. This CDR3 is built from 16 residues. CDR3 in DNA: TGTGCCAGCAGCTTAGGTTTGGAGGGGACCTACAATGAGCAGTTCTTC. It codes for CASSLGLEGTYNEQFF.

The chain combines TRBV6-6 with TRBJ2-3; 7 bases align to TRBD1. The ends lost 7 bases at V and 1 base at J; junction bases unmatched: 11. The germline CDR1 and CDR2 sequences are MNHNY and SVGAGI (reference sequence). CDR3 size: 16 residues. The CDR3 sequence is CASTTGERGRTDTQYF. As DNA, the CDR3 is TGTGCCAGCACCACCGGTGAGAGGGGGCGCACAGATACGCAGTATTTT.

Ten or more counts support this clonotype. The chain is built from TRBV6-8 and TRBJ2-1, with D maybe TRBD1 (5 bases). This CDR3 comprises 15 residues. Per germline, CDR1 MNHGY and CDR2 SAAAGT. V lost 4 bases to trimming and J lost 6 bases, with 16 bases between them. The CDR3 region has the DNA TGTGCCAGCAGTTCACCTTCCCAGGGATTCAATGAGCAGTTCTTC. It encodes CASSSPSQGFNEQFF.

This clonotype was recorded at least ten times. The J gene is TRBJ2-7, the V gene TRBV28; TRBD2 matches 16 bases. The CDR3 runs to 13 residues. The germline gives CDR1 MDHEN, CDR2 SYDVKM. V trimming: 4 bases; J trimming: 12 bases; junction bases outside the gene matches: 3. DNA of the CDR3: TGTGCCAGCAGTTCGGGACTAGCGGGGGGGCGGTACTTC. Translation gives CASSSGLAGGRYF.

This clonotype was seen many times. Here the CDR3 reads CASSQGWASGRASRSDTQYF. The CDR3 DNA follows: TGCGCCAGCAGCCAAGGTTGGGCTAGCGGGAGGGCCTCGAGGTCAGATACGCAGTATTTT. J is TRBJ2-3 and V is TRBV4-1; 12 nucleotides match TRBD2. CDR1 and CDR2 (germline): MGHRA, YSYEKL. With 1 base clipped from V and 4 bases from J, the junction kept 15 bases outside the gene matches. This CDR3 is built from 20 residues.

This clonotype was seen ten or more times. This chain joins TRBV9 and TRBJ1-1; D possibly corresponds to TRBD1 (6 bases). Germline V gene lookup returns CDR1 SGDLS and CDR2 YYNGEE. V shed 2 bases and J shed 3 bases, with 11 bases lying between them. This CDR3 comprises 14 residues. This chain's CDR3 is CASSVRQADTEAFF. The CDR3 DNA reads TGTGCCAGCAGCGTCCGACAGGCAGACACTGAAGCTTTCTTT. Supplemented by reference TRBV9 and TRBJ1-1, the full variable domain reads DSGVTQTPKHLITATGQRVTLRCSPRSGDLSVYWYQQSLDQGLQFLIQYYNGEERAKGNILERFSAQQFPDLHSELNLSSLELGDSALYFCASSVRQADTEAFFGQGTRLTVV.

Written as DNA, the CDR3 is TGTGCCAGCAGCCCGGGGGGGGGATCAAAAGCTTTCTTT. Its protein is CASSPGGGSKAFF. This chain joins TRBV7-3 and TRBJ1-1; D is perhaps TRBD1 (5 bases). CDR3 length equals 13 residues. V was clipped by 5 bases and J by 9 bases, with 16 bases between them. The germline V gene encodes CDR1 SGHTA and CDR2 FQGTGA. Combining the CDR3 with reference TRBV7-3 and TRBJ1-1 gives the whole variable domain GAGVSQTPSNKVTEKGKYVELRCDPISGHTALYWYRQSLGQGPEFLIYFQGTGAADDSGLPNDRFFAVRPEGSVSTLKIQRTERGDSAVYLCASSPGGGSKAFFGQGTRLTVV.

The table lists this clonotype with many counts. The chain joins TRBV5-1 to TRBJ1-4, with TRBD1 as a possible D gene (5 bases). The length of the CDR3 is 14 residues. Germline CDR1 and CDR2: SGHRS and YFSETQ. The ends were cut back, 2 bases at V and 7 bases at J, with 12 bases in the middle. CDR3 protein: CASSFSRDSEKLFF. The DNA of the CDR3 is TGCGCCAGCAGCTTCAGCAGGGACTCTGAAAAACTGTTTTTT.

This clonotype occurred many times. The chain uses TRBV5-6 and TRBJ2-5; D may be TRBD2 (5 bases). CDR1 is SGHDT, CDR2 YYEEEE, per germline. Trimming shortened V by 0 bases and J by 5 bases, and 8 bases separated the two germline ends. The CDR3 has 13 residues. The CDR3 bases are TGTGCCAGCAGCTTGGAGGAGGAGGAGACCCAGTACTTC. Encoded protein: CASSLEEEETQYF.

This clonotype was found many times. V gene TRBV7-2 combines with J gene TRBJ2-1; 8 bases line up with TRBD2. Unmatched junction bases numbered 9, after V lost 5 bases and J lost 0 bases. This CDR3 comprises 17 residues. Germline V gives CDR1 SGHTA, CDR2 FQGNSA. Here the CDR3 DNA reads TGTGCCAGCAGCCCCCCGGGACTAGGCTTCTCCTACAATGAGCAGTTCTTC. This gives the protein CASSPPGLGFSYNEQFF.

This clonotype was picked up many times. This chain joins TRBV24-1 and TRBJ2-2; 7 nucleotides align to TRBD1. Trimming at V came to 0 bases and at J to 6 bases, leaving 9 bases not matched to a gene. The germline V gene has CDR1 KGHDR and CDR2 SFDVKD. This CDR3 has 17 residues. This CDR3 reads CATSDLPRQGLAGELFF. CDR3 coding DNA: TGTGCCACCAGTGATTTGCCGAGACAGGGCTTGGCCGGGGAGCTGTTTTTT.

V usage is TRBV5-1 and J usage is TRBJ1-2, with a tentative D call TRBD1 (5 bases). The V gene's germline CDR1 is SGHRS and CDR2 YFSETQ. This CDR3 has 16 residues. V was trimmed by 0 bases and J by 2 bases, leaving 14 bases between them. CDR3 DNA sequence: TGCGCCAGCAGCTTGGCCGACCCAGGGCGGAACTATGGCTACACCTTC. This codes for CASSLADPGRNYGYTF.

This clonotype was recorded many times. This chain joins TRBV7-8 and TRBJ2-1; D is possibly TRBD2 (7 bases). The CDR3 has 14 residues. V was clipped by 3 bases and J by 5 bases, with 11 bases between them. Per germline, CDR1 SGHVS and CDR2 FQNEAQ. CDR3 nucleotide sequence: TGTGCCAGCAGCTTTGGCGGGGGCCACAATGAGCAGTTCTTC. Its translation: CASSFGGGHNEQFF.